The next 19 T cell receptor beta chains were all read from a single sample in a study of T-cell memory formation after mild COVID-19. TCRdb re-derived calls from the 5' RACE reads in MiXCR, one entry per CDR3 protein. The top ten clones hold under 15% of a sample with about 470,000 distinct CDR3 sequences, nearly 25% of them seen once. The sequencing input was PBMCs or a T cell subset sorted from them (not recorded which). The receptors stem from an adult woman who had mild COVID-19 (a few samples of this study predate the infection). Cell type and time point are not known.

The rearrangement uses TRBV20-1 and TRBJ2-4; no reliable D call. Germline-derived CDR1 and CDR2 are DFQATT and SNEGSKA (reference sequence). V was cut by 4 bases and J by 0 bases, with 4 bases left in between. CDR3 length: 12 residues. Written as DNA, the CDR3 is TGCAGTGCTACAGGAGCCAAAAACATTCAGTACTTC. Translating it yields CSATGAKNIQYF.

This clonotype was counted many times. The genes are TRBV5-1 and TRBJ2-5, with TRBD1 identical over 9 bases. The length of the CDR3 is 14 residues. Germline CDR1 is SGHRS and CDR2 is YFSETQ. Trimming removed 3 bases from V and 5 bases from J; junction bases left unmatched: 5. The chain's CDR3 is CASSSTGGMETQYF. CDR3 DNA: TGCGCCAGCAGCTCCACAGGGGGCATGGAGACCCAGTACTTC.

This sequence joins TRBV24-1 and TRBJ2-3, with 9 bases identical to TRBD2. Germline V gives CDR1 KGHDR, CDR2 SFDVKD. The CDR3 spans 16 residues. The J segment lost 10 bases and the V segment lost 0 bases, leaving 10 bases of the junction unmatched. The CDR3 nucleotides read TGTGCCACCAGTGATTTGCTGGCGGGGGGGCCGGGTCCGCAGTATTTT. This encodes CATSDLLAGGPGPQYF.

The chain uses TRBV4-2 and TRBJ2-1; no reliable D call. In germline, CDR1 is LGHNA, CDR2 YNFKEQ. Trimming removed 0 bases at V and 9 bases at J, with 6 bases between. This CDR3 region has 12 residues. The CDR3 region has the DNA TGTGCCAGCAGCCAAGACCTGAGTGAGCAGTTCTTC. Its translation: CASSQDLSEQFF.

This clonotype was recorded a few times. The CDR3 here is CASSHGTNYEQYF. CDR3 bases: TGCGCCAGCAGCCATGGGACTAACTACGAGCAGTACTTC. The J gene is TRBJ2-7, the V gene TRBV4-1; 7 bases match TRBD2. This CDR3 region has 13 residues. After removal of 3 bases from V and 3 bases from J, the junction contained 2 bases not matched to a gene. CDR1 and CDR2 (germline): MGHRA, YSYEKL.

This clonotype turned up a few times. The chain links TRBV29-1 to TRBJ2-7; 10 bases map to TRBD1. CDR3 length: 14 residues. The V gene's germline CDR1 is SQVTM and CDR2 ANQGSEA. J gave up 3 bases and V 7 bases, and 9 bases lay outside the gene matches. The CDR3 bases are TGCAGCGAAATCGGGGACAGGGGTATCTACGAGCAGTACTTC. As protein: CSEIGDRGIYEQYF.

This clonotype was counted only a few times. V gene TRBV6-5 combines with J gene TRBJ1-1; D gene uncertain. The CDR3 spans 14 residues. Per the germline V gene, CDR1 is MNHEY and CDR2 is SVGAGI. Trimming stripped 5 bases from V and 8 bases from J, with 18 bases between. This CDR3 is CASSPRTADTEAFF. The CDR3 DNA follows: TGTGCCAGCAGTCCCCGGACGGCCGATACCGAAGCTTTCTTT.

V and J are TRBV24-1 and TRBJ2-1; D may be TRBD2 (6 bases). Trimming pared 7 bases from V and 6 bases from J, leaving 12 bases between. The CDR3 extends over 13 amino acids. Per the germline V gene, CDR1 is KGHDR and CDR2 is SFDVKD. For the CDR3, the DNA is TGTGCCACCAGCGGACCGGGACTCAATGAGCAGTTCTTC. It encodes CATSGPGLNEQFF.

The chain links TRBV7-9 to TRBJ2-7, with D possibly being TRBD2 (5 bases). Germline V lookup: CDR1 SEHNR, CDR2 FQNEAQ (reference sequence). V gave up 1 base and J gave up 3 bases, with 13 bases separating them. The CDR3 totals 15 residues. CDR3 sequence reads: CASSLGWGAGYEQYF. The CDR3 coding sequence is TGTGCCAGCAGCTTAGGATGGGGAGCTGGCTACGAGCAGTACTTC.

This chain links TRBV5-1 with TRBJ2-1; 14 nucleotides agree with TRBD2. Germline CDR1 SGHRS, CDR2 YFSETQ. This CDR3 spans 17 amino acids. Trimming took 4 bases from V and 6 from J; bases not matched to a gene: 9. CDR3 DNA: TGCGCCAGCAGCCTCCAACAGGGACTAGCGGGAGTCAATGAGCAGTTCTTC. Its translation is CASSLQQGLAGVNEQFF.

The chain carries TRBV6-1 and TRBJ1-4; D unclear. Trimming left V 2 bases short and J 3 bases short, with 10 bases between. The CDR3 totals 15 residues. The V gene's germline CDR1 is MNHNS and CDR2 SASEGT. CDR3 in DNA: TGTGCCAGCAGTGAATTCCCAGGCTCTAATGAAAAACTGTTTTTT. This gives the protein CASSEFPGSNEKLFF.

This clonotype was seen a few times. CDR3 loop: CASSWRDVPGNTIYF. CDR3 coding DNA: TGTGCCAGCAGTTGGCGAGATGTGCCTGGAAACACCATATATTTT. The J gene is TRBJ1-3, the V gene TRBV6-5; unclear D gene. The CDR3 length is 15 residues. V was cut by 4 bases and J by 2 bases, with 12 bases left in between. The germline V gene encodes CDR1 MNHEY and CDR2 SVGAGI.

In regard to this clonotype: The junction departs from germline at one end; a sequencing error may be responsible. This CDR3 reads CASSVEPSTDTKYF. The CDR3 DNA sequence: TGCGCCAGCAGCGTAGAACCTAGCACAGATACGAAGTATTTT. The chain links TRBV5-1 to TRBJ2-3; a possible D gene is TRBD2 (5 bases). The CDR3 has 14 residues. Per the germline V gene, CDR1 is SGHRS and CDR2 is YFSETQ.

This clonotype has more than one count but fewer than ten. Written as DNA, the CDR3 is TGTGCCAGCAGCCAAGATCGGGGGGTCGGGGAGCTGTTTTTT. It yields the protein CASSQDRGVGELFF. The rearrangement links TRBV3-1 to TRBJ2-2, with 7 positions matching TRBD2. V lost 0 bases and J lost 7; bases outside the gene matches: 2. The CDR3 sequence is 14 residues long. The germline gives CDR1 LGHDT, CDR2 YNNKEL (reference sequence).

The chain uses TRBV29-1 and TRBJ2-5, with D maybe TRBD2 (7 bases). Germline assignment: CDR1 SQVTM and CDR2 ANQGSEA. The V and J ends lost 3 bases and 1 base respectively, with 12 bases between them. The CDR3 is made up of 14 amino acids. CDR3 sequence reads: CSVDAGALQETQYF. In DNA, the CDR3 is TGCAGCGTTGACGCGGGGGCCCTCCAAGAGACCCAGTACTTC.

The chain employs TRBV20-1 and TRBJ2-3; D not resolved. The V gene's germline CDR1 is DFQATT and CDR2 SNEGSKA (reference sequence). The V end was cut by 5 bases, the J end by 2 bases, with 5 bases between. The CDR3 sequence is 11 residues long. Written as DNA, the CDR3 is TGCAGTGCTTATAACACAGATACGCAGTATTTT. Translated: CSAYNTDTQYF.

The chain uses TRBV4-1 and TRBJ2-3; 13 nucleotides match TRBD2. V gave up 0 bases and J gave up 2 bases; unmatched junction bases: 11. This CDR3 spans 20 amino acids. Per the germline V gene, CDR1 is MGHRA and CDR2 is YSYEKL. The CDR3 loop is CASSQDGGLAGSTATDTQYF. CDR3 DNA: TGCGCCAGCAGCCAAGATGGGGGACTAGCGGGGTCGACTGCCACAGATACGCAGTATTTT.

The chain joins TRBV7-9 to TRBJ2-1; 12 nucleotides align to TRBD1. J lost 8 bases, V lost 2 bases, and 7 bases had no gene match. Per the germline V gene, CDR1 is SEHNR and CDR2 is FQNEAQ (reference sequence). The CDR3 consists of 16 residues. CDR3: CASSLSGTGGLDEQFF. In DNA, the CDR3 is TGTGCCAGCAGCTTATCCGGGACAGGGGGCCTGGATGAGCAGTTCTTC. The complete variable domain, with remaining parts taken from reference TRBV7-9 and TRBJ2-1, reads DTGVSQNPRHKITKRGQNVTFRCDPISEHNRLYWYRQTLGQGPEFLTYFQNEAQLEKSRLLSDRFSAERPKGSFSTLEIQRTEQGDSAMYLCASSLSGTGGLDEQFFGPGTRLTVL.

V usage is TRBV6-1 and J usage is TRBJ1-6; 9 bases line up with TRBD1. Germline V CDR1 and CDR2: MNHNS, SASEGT. V gave up 6 bases and J gave up 5 bases; unmatched junction bases: 5. CDR3 length equals 15 residues. The CDR3 nucleotides are TGTGCCAGCAGAAGACAGGGGGTAAATAATTCACCCCTCCACTTT. Translation gives CASRRQGVNNSPLHF.